A selection of T cell receptor beta chains follows, all from one sample in a study of cytomegalovirus exposure and HLA in healthy donors. Sequencing was performed with immunoSEQ multiplex PCR; in TCRdb, only in-frame clones are kept and a portion is missing. The table shows 150,000 to 200,000 clones, with 65% to 85% occurring only once. The sequenced sample consisted of PBMCs. All receptors come from a woman aged 30 to 39 in good health and CMV-seropositive. Both conserved end residues are part of each CDR3. The order of the fields is clone size, D gene, V gene, J gene, CDR3 protein, CDR3 DNA. The D gene is left open where the match is weak. The size entry is marked missing in some rows and otherwise reads once, few, many or a size class.

.	.	TRBV9	TRBJ2-1	CASSSTTSSYNEQFF	TGTGCCAGCAGCTCGACTACCAGCTCCTACAATGAGCAGTTCTTC
once	TRBD1	TRBV5-1	TRBJ1-4	CASSLSTGGNEKLFF	TGCGCCAGCAGCCTCTCAACAGGGGGAAATGAAAAACTGTTTTTT
.	TRBD1	TRBV19	TRBJ2-7	CASTNSGTGGNEQYF	TGTGCCAGTACCAACTCCGGGACAGGGGGGAACGAGCAGTACTTC
.	.	TRBV7-2	TRBJ2-6	CASSLVLSSRVSGANVLTF	TGTGCCAGCAGCTTAGTTCTAAGTTCCCGGGTGTCTGGGGCCAACGTCCTGACTTTC
few	TRBD1	TRBV11-2	TRBJ1-3	CASSLDRGFGNTIYF	TGTGCCAGCAGTCTAGACAGGGGGTTTGGAAACACCATATATTTT
.	TRBD1	TRBV6-6	TRBJ2-7	CASSRGQGNYEQYF	TGTGCCAGCAGTAGAGGACAGGGGAACTACGAGCAGTACTTC
few	.	TRBV7-9	TRBJ2-3	CASTRGGRLSTDTQYF	TGTGCCAGCACCCGGGGAGGCAGACTCAGCACAGATACGCAGTATTTT
few	TRBD1	TRBV7-9	TRBJ2-7	CASSPGQGVSYEQYF	TGTGCCAGCAGCCCCGGACAGGGGGTCTCCTACGAGCAGTACTTC
.	.	TRBV7-9	TRBJ2-7	CASSLAVGVEQYF	TGTGCCAGCAGCTTAGCGGTTGGAGTGGAGCAGTACTTC
.	TRBD1	TRBV7-7	TRBJ2-1	CASSLGTGGEQFF	TGTGCTAGCAGCTTAGGGACAGGGGGTGAGCAGTTCTTC
few	TRBD2	TRBV6-5	TRBJ2-1	CASSPIAGGNNEQFF	TGTGCCAGCAGTCCGATAGCGGGGGGGAACAATGAGCAGTTCTTC
.	TRBD1	TRBV6-6	TRBJ1-1	CASSSTGFHTEAFF	TGTGCCAGCAGTTCGACAGGGTTCCACACTGAAGCTTTCTTT
.	.	TRBV7-9	TRBJ2-7	CASTKLSYEQYF	TGTGCCAGCACAAAACTCTCCTACGAGCAGTACTTC
.	.	TRBV7-6	TRBJ2-3	CASSLVVTDTQYF	TGTGCCAGCAGCTTAGTCGTCACAGATACGCAGTATTTT
.	.	TRBV27	TRBJ2-7	CASSPLNSYEQYF	TGTGCCAGCAGTCCCCTAAACTCCTACGAGCAGTACTTC
.	.	TRBV6-5	TRBJ1-6	CASRLGVYNSPLHF	TGTGCCAGCAGGCTCGGGGTATATAATTCACCCCTCCACTTT
.	.	TRBV19	TRBJ1-2	CASSSRQTLYGYTF	TGTGCCAGTAGTAGCCGACAGACCCTCTATGGCTACACCTTC
.	.	TRBV4-1	TRBJ2-7	CASSHPRTSSSYEQYF	TGCGCCAGCAGCCATCCCCGGACATCCTCCTCCTACGAGCAGTACTTC
.	.	TRBV7-2	TRBJ2-5	CASSLAGGETQYF	TGTGCCAGCAGCTTAGCGGGCGGGGAGACCCAGTACTTC
.	TRBD2	TRBV7-8	TRBJ2-7	CASSFFAGEAYEQYF	TGTGCCAGCAGCTTCTTCGCGGGGGAAGCCTACGAGCAGTACTTC
.	.	TRBV15	TRBJ2-3	CATRGAGLDLTDTQYF	TGTGCCACCAGGGGGGCTGGACTGGACTTAACAGATACGCAGTATTTT
.	TRBD2	TRBV6-4	TRBJ2-7	CASSVSGGAPFYEQYF	TGTGCCAGCAGTGTATCGGGGGGGGCCCCCTTCTACGAGCAGTACTTC
.	.	TRBV9	TRBJ2-1	CASSVESSEQFF	TGTGCCAGCAGCGTAGAGTCCAGTGAGCAGTTCTTC
.	TRBD2	TRBV5-1	TRBJ2-3	CASSPVATSGVTDTQYF	TGCGCCAGCAGCCCCGTTGCCACTAGCGGGGTCACAGATACGCAGTATTTT
.	.	TRBV4-3	TRBJ2-7	CASSQDGAADQYF	TGCGCCAGCAGCCAAGATGGAGCCGCTGACCAGTACTTC
once	.	TRBV9	TRBJ1-3	CASSLSRTDSSGNTIYF	TGTGCCAGCAGCCTCTCTCGGACAGATAGCTCTGGAAACACCATATATTTT
.	.	TRBV5-1	TRBJ2-3	CASRLSGTDTQYF	TGCGCCAGCAGACTTAGCGGCACAGATACGCAGTATTTT
once	TRBD2	TRBV10-3	TRBJ2-2	CAISEEAGGATGELFF	TGTGCCATCAGTGAGGAAGCGGGAGGGGCCACCGGGGAGCTGTTTTTT
.	TRBD2	TRBV19	TRBJ2-5	CASRLAGGVETQYF	TGTGCCAGTAGACTAGCGGGGGGGGTTGAGACCCAGTACTTC
once	.	TRBV10-3	TRBJ2-7	CAIKDSPAGQYF	TGTGCCATCAAGGACAGCCCGGCAGGGCAGTACTTC
.	.	TRBV9	TRBJ1-1	CASSVGGGGGWGPTEAFF	TGTGCCAGCAGCGTAGGGGGAGGGGGGGGTTGGGGTCCTACTGAAGCTTTCTTT
few	.	TRBV6-6	TRBJ1-1	CASSYGRTEAFF	TGTGCCAGCAGTTACGGCAGGACTGAAGCTTTCTTT
.	.	TRBV4-3	TRBJ1-4	CASSLEGELFF	TGCGCCAGCAGCCTCGAGGGGGAACTGTTTTTT
few	TRBD1	TRBV6-6	TRBJ2-3	CASSARDSLTDTQYF	TGTGCCAGCAGTGCCCGGGACAGCCTCACAGATACGCAGTATTTT
.	.	TRBV18	TRBJ1-1	CASSPGTVSGAEAFF	TGTGCCAGCTCCCCCGGGACGGTGTCGGGGGCTGAAGCTTTCTTT
.	.	TRBV7-9	TRBJ2-1	CASSLGSEEQFF	TGTGCCAGCAGCTTAGGTTCGGAGGAGCAGTTCTTC
.	.	TRBV11-2	TRBJ1-2	CASSLEGSIYGYTF	TGTGCCAGCAGCTTAGAGGGGAGTATCTATGGCTACACCTTC
.	TRBD1	TRBV4-1	TRBJ2-2	CASSQDGDRRNTGELFF	TGCGCCAGCAGCCAAGATGGGGACAGGAGGAACACCGGGGAGCTGTTTTTT
.	.	TRBV28	TRBJ1-1	CASSPNNGNTEAFF	TGTGCCAGCAGTCCCAATAACGGTAACACTGAAGCTTTCTTT
few	TRBD2	TRBV6-4	TRBJ2-1	CASSPAGGPINEQFF	TGTGCCAGCAGTCCGGCGGGAGGGCCAATCAATGAGCAGTTCTTC
.	.	TRBV6-5	TRBJ1-2	CASSYQGREGYTF	TGTGCCAGCAGTTATCAGGGGAGGGAAGGCTACACCTTC
.	.	TRBV9	TRBJ2-7	CASSATGVGEQYF	TGTGCCAGCAGCGCGACAGGTGTTGGTGAGCAGTACTTC
.	.	TRBV28	TRBJ2-1	CASTWGQGSNEQFF	TGTGCCAGCACCTGGGGGCAGGGATCGAATGAGCAGTTCTTC
.	TRBD2	TRBV28	TRBJ2-7	CASSLGLAGVLYEQYF	TGTGCCAGCAGTTTAGGTCTAGCGGGGGTTCTCTACGAGCAGTACTTC
once	.	TRBV18	TRBJ1-1	CASCRGQNTEAFF	TGTGCCAGCTGCCGGGGACAGAACACTGAAGCTTTCTTT